These 8 T cell receptor beta chains were sequenced from one sample in a study of cytomegalovirus exposure and HLA in healthy donors. PCR involved 60 Vbeta and 13 Jbeta primers. The protocol was immunoSEQ multiplex PCR, while the TCRdb copy is restricted to in-frame clones and leaves out a portion. The repertoire holds 250,000 to 350,000 clones, with around 80% as singletons. The material sequenced was PBMCs. These receptors came from a girl aged 2-10 years in good health and CMV-seronegative.

The J gene is TRBJ2-5, the V gene TRBV7-2, with 15 bases lining up with TRBD2. This CDR3 comprises 16 residues. Germline values: CDR1 SGHTA, CDR2 FQGNSA. Germline trimming cut 5 bases from V and 7 bases from J; bases unmatched to any gene: 8. CDR3 in amino acids: CASSQGGLAGGGTQYF. CDR3 DNA: TGTGCCAGCAGCCAAGGGGGACTAGCGGGAGGTGGGACCCAGTACTTC.

This rearrangement joins TRBV5-4 to TRBJ1-2; TRBD1 aligns across 9 bases. After removal of 1 base from V and 10 bases from J, the junction contained 5 bases not matched to a gene. Looked up from germline, CDR1 is SGHNT and CDR2 is YYREEE (reference sequence). The CDR3 extends over 13 amino acids. CDR3 region: CASSLSGQGNYTF. CDR3 sequence (DNA): TGTGCCAGCAGCTTGTCGGGACAGGGAAACTACACCTTC.

The CDR3 nucleotides are TGCGCCAGCAGCTTGGGAGGCACTAATGAAAAACTGTTTTTT. Translation: CASSLGGTNEKLFF. The chain employs TRBV5-1 and TRBJ1-4; D remains ambiguous. Germline-derived CDR1 and CDR2 are SGHRS and YFSETQ. The V gene lost 0 bases and the J gene lost 2 bases, with 5 bases spanning the gap. The CDR3 is 14 amino acids.

This chain links TRBV2 with TRBJ2-7, with D possibly TRBD2 on 6 matching bases. Trimming removed 5 bases from V and 2 bases from J, with 16 bases in between. Germline V CDR1 and CDR2: SNHLY, FYNNEI. The CDR3 runs 15 residues. The CDR3 protein is CASSHRLGRTYEQYF. The CDR3 bases are TGTGCCAGCAGTCATCGCCTCGGGAGAACCTACGAGCAGTACTTC.

V usage is TRBV4-1 and J usage is TRBJ1-4, with D perhaps matching TRBD1 (5 bases). The V end lost 4 bases, the J end lost 0 bases, and 9 bases lay between the germline ends. There are 15 residues in the CDR3. Germline CDR1 reads MGHRA; CDR2 reads YSYEKL. In DNA form, the CDR3 reads TGCGCCAGCAGCCTACCGGGGGCAACTAATGAAAAACTGTTTTTT. Protein product: CASSLPGATNEKLFF.

The J gene is TRBJ1-2, the V gene TRBV10-3, with D unresolved. The CDR3 covers 13 residues. Germline CDR1 ENHRY, CDR2 SYGVKD. V was shortened by 2 bases and J by 5 bases, with 9 bases between the two germline ends. The CDR3 is CAISERVGYGYTF. DNA for the CDR3: TGTGCCATCAGTGAGCGGGTCGGGTATGGCTACACCTTC.

The chain has TRBV5-6 and TRBJ2-7, with 9 nucleotides matching TRBD2. The trim removed 0 bases at V and 1 base at J, leaving 2 bases unmatched. The CDR3 has 15 amino acids. Germline loops: CDR1 SGHDT, CDR2 YYEEEE. The CDR3 reads CASSLGGLASYEQYF. CDR3 in DNA: TGTGCCAGCAGCTTGGGGGGACTAGCTTCCTACGAGCAGTACTTC.

The chain employs TRBV5-6 and TRBJ2-5; a possible D gene is TRBD2 (5 bases). CDR1 is SGHDT and CDR2 is YYEEEE in the germline V gene. V lost 4 bases and J 1 base, leaving 14 bases between the germline ends. The CDR3 extends over 15 amino acids. CDR3 sequence (DNA): TGTGCCAGCAGCACCCCAACTAGAATCCAAGAGACCCAGTACTTC. Amino acid sequence: CASSTPTRIQETQYF.